Presented here are 25 T cell receptor beta chains from one specimen sequenced in a study of glioma-infiltrating T cells after dendritic cell vaccination. Profiling relied on immunoSEQ multiplex PCR, and the TCRdb table lists in-frame clones only, not all of them. The sample includes roughly 83,000 clones, under 90% seen only once; the top ten take about a sixth. Sequences were derived from blood, sampled before dendritic cell vaccination. These receptors came from a human donor with glioblastoma.

This rearrangement joins TRBV6-5 to TRBJ1-2, with 9 nucleotides matching TRBD1. J gave up 7 bases and V 7 bases, and 10 bases lay outside the gene matches. The CDR3 has 14 residues. Germline V gene sequence: CDR1 MNHEY, CDR2 SVGAGI. The CDR3 region is CASTKNRGLGGYTF. The CDR3 coding sequence is TGTGCCAGCACCAAGAACAGGGGGCTGGGTGGCTACACCTTC.

The rearrangement joins TRBV11-3 to TRBJ1-1; maybe TRBD1 (6 bases). The germline V gene encodes CDR1 SGHNT and CDR2 YENEEA. This CDR3 spans 14 amino acids. V shed 4 bases and J shed 5 bases, with 14 bases lying between them. The CDR3 sequence: CASSSAQGLTEAFF. CDR3 nucleotides: TGTGCCAGCAGCTCGGCCCAGGGGTTAACTGAAGCTTTCTTT.

This clone was seen just once. The chain links TRBV6-6 to TRBJ2-2; 7 bases align to TRBD2. The CDR3 has 14 residues. Unmatched junction bases numbered 6, after V lost 7 bases and J lost 4 bases. CDR1 and CDR2 (germline): MNHNY, SVGAGI (reference sequence). The DNA for the CDR3 is TGTGCCAGCATGGGGGGGTTTGGCACCGGGGAGCTGTTTTTT. It codes for CASMGGFGTGELFF.

The rearrangement joins TRBV28 to TRBJ2-7; D is possibly TRBD1 (6 bases). CDR1 and CDR2 (germline): MDHEN, SYDVKM. V lost 7 bases and J 0 bases, leaving 10 bases between the germline ends. CDR3 length: 13 residues. CDR3 sequence reads: CASTGDTSYEQYF. In nucleotides, the CDR3 is TGTGCCAGCACCGGGGACACCTCCTACGAGCAGTACTTC.

This chain uses TRBV13 with TRBJ1-5; TRBD1 is a possible D gene (6 bases). Trimming shortened V by 5 bases and J by 8 bases, and 16 bases separated the two germline ends. The CDR3 is 14 residues long. CDR1 PRHDT and CDR2 FYEKMQ come from the germline V gene (reference sequence). The CDR3 here is CASSLGQRGEPQHF. CDR3 nucleotide sequence: TGTGCCAGCAGCCTCGGACAGCGGGGGGAGCCCCAGCATTTT.

The rearrangement links TRBV7-9 to TRBJ1-1, with D possibly being TRBD1 (5 bases). CDR1 and CDR2 from the germline V gene are SEHNR and FQNEAQ (reference sequence). This CDR3 has 14 amino acids. Trimming pared 2 bases from V and 6 bases from J, leaving 13 bases between. The CDR3 sequence is CASSLRDLRPEAFF. The CDR3 DNA sequence: TGTGCCAGCAGCTTACGGGACTTAAGGCCTGAAGCTTTCTTT.

The V gene is TRBV6-1, the J gene TRBJ1-2, with D tentatively TRBD1 (6 bases). The CDR3 is made up of 12 amino acids. CDR1 and CDR2 (germline): MNHNS, SASEGT. CDR3 region: CATGQGYYGYTF. The CDR3 nucleotides read TGTGCAACCGGGCAGGGGTACTATGGCTACACCTTC.

This clone was counted a few times. The chain couples TRBV19 to TRBJ2-7; 9 positions agree with TRBD2. Germline lookup yields CDR1 LNHDA and CDR2 SQIVND (reference sequence). The CDR3 extends over 15 amino acids. V trimming: 7 bases; J trimming: 3 bases; junction bases outside the gene matches: 10. The DNA of the CDR3 is TGTGCCAGTAAAGAAGCTAGCGGGGTAAACTACGAGCAGTACTTC. It specifies CASKEASGVNYEQYF.

The chain joins TRBV11-3 to TRBJ2-3; maybe TRBD2 (6 bases). CDR3 length equals 12 residues. The V end was cut by 5 bases, the J end by 6 bases, with 9 bases between. Germline V gene lookup returns CDR1 SGHNT and CDR2 YENEEA. The CDR3: CASSIREDTQYF. CDR3 in DNA: TGTGCCAGCAGCATCCGGGAGGATACGCAGTATTTT.

The CDR3: CASSGEPTGSSGANVLTF. CDR3 in DNA: TGTGCCAGCAGCGGAGAACCGACAGGAAGCTCTGGGGCCAACGTCCTGACTTTC. V is TRBV9 and J is TRBJ2-6, with D possibly TRBD1 on 6 matching bases. The CDR3 has 18 amino acids. From germline, CDR1 is SGDLS and CDR2 YYNGEE. The germline V and J ends were trimmed by 3 bases and 0 bases, with 16 bases remaining between them.

The rearrangement links TRBV9 to TRBJ2-3; 10 positions agree with TRBD2. Per the germline V gene, CDR1 is SGDLS and CDR2 is YYNGEE. Losses at the gene ends were 0 bases for V and 0 bases for J; bases not matched to a gene: 1. The CDR3 consists of 16 residues. CDR3 nucleotides: TGTGCCAGCAGCGTAGCTAGCGGGGGTAGCACAGATACGCAGTATTTT. This translates into CASSVASGGSTDTQYF.

In DNA form, the CDR3 reads TGTGCCAGCAAGAAAACTAGCGGGAGGTCGAATGAGCAGTTCTTC. This gives the protein CASKKTSGRSNEQFF. V usage is TRBV2 and J usage is TRBJ2-1, with TRBD2 matching 12 bases. The germline CDR1 and CDR2 sequences are SNHLY and FYNNEI. The CDR3 spans 15 residues. Trimming took 7 bases from V and 7 from J; bases not matched to a gene: 8.

The chain is built from TRBV28 and TRBJ2-5, with TRBD1 matching 10 bases. After removal of 5 bases from V and 2 bases from J, the junction contained 2 bases not matched to a gene. CDR3 size: 14 residues. Germline V gene lookup returns CDR1 MDHEN and CDR2 SYDVKM. CDR3 protein: CASSRTGGQETQYF. The CDR3 DNA is TGTGCCAGCAGTAGGACAGGGGGGCAAGAGACCCAGTACTTC.

The chain links TRBV6-6 to TRBJ2-1, with 7 bases lining up with TRBD2. After removal of 7 bases from V and 4 bases from J, the junction contained 7 bases not matched to a gene. The germline V gene encodes CDR1 MNHNY and CDR2 SVGAGI (reference sequence). This CDR3 is 14 amino acids long. CDR3 residues: CASTGGGGYNEQFF. For the CDR3, the DNA is TGTGCCAGCACCGGCGGGGGAGGGTACAATGAGCAGTTCTTC.

This chain links TRBV6-6 with TRBJ2-7; TRBD2 matches at 8 bases. This CDR3 spans 14 amino acids. Germline CDR1 reads MNHNY; CDR2 reads SVGAGI (reference sequence). V trimming: 6 bases; J trimming: 2 bases; junction bases outside the gene matches: 6. CDR3 protein: CASSPRGGAYEQYF. In DNA, the CDR3 is TGTGCCAGCAGCCCCCGGGGGGGTGCCTACGAGCAGTACTTC.

The CDR3: CASRTLPRGLGEQYF. In DNA, the CDR3 is TGTGCCAGCAGGACGCTCCCCAGGGGTTTGGGGGAGCAGTACTTC. V usage is TRBV6-5 and J usage is TRBJ2-5, with D maybe TRBD1 (6 bases). Trimming pared 6 bases from V and 11 bases from J, leaving 25 bases between. The CDR3 spans 15 residues. Germline-derived CDR1 and CDR2 are MNHEY and SVGAGI.

This clone was found once. This sequence joins TRBV19 and TRBJ2-7; possible D gene TRBD2, 6 bases. Germline V lookup: CDR1 LNHDA, CDR2 SQIVND (reference sequence). The CDR3 runs 14 residues. Deletions cut 6 bases from V and 2 bases from J, with 14 bases between. CDR3 DNA: TGTGCCAGTAGGGGCCGGGACTCCACCTACGAGCAGTACTTC. As protein: CASRGRDSTYEQYF.

This chain joins TRBV6-1 and TRBJ2-2, with 10 bases lining up with TRBD1. The V gene's germline CDR1 is MNHNS and CDR2 SASEGT. The CDR3 contains 15 residues. V was pared by 5 bases and J by 3 bases, with 3 bases of the junction left unmatched. CDR3 bases: TGTGCCAGCAGTCCCGGGACAGGGGACACCGGGGAGCTGTTTTTT. Protein product: CASSPGTGDTGELFF.

This clone was counted once. The V gene is TRBV5-6, the J gene TRBJ2-5, with a tentative D call TRBD2 (5 bases). Germline CDR1 reads SGHDT; CDR2 reads YYEEEE. This CDR3 is built from 16 residues. The V end was cut by 2 bases, the J end by 0 bases, with 14 bases between. The CDR3 here is CASSFPYGKHQETQYF. In DNA form, the CDR3 reads TGTGCCAGCAGCTTCCCGTACGGGAAACACCAAGAGACCCAGTACTTC. Together with reference TRBV5-6 and TRBJ2-5, the CDR3 gives the full variable domain: DAGVTQSPTHLIKTRGQQVTLRCSPKSGHDTVSWYQQALGQGPQFIFQYYEEEERQRGNFPDRFSGHQFPNYSSELNVNALLLGDSALYLCASSFPYGKHQETQYFGPGTRLLVL.

This chain connects TRBV7-2 to TRBJ2-6, with D possibly matching TRBD2 (5 bases). Germline V gives CDR1 SGHTA, CDR2 FQGNSA. Trimming left V 8 bases short and J 1 base short, with 6 bases between. This CDR3 comprises 13 residues. CDR3 coding DNA: TGTGCCAGCCGGGGATCTGGGGCCAACGTCCTGACTTTC. Translated, it gives CASRGSGANVLTF.

This rearrangement joins TRBV7-6 to TRBJ2-7; possible D gene TRBD1, 6 bases. The CDR3 contains 13 residues. Germline assignment: CDR1 SGHVS and CDR2 FNYEAQ. V was pared by 1 base and J by 7 bases, with 11 bases between. CDR3 region: CASSLDRAKEQYF. Here the CDR3 DNA reads TGTGCCAGCAGCTTAGACAGGGCTAAAGAGCAGTACTTC.

The chain has TRBV5-1 and TRBJ2-2, with D perhaps TRBD2 (5 bases). V lost 2 bases to trimming and J lost 0 bases, with 8 bases between them. The CDR3 extends over 15 amino acids. Germline lookup yields CDR1 SGHRS and CDR2 YFSETQ. CDR3 coding DNA: TGCGCCAGCAGCTTAGAGGGAACGAACACCGGGGAGCTGTTTTTT. Its protein is CASSLEGTNTGELFF.

Of note for this clone: Germline is not matched at one junction end, which may reflect a read error. The V gene is TRBV29-1, the J gene TRBJ2-7; weak D call: TRBD2 (6 bases). Germline V gives CDR1 SQVTM, CDR2 ANQGSEA. The CDR3 has 14 amino acids. The CDR3 loop reads CSAEKAGSVNEQYF. The CDR3 bases are TGCAGCGCTGAAAAGGCGGGATCAGTGAACGAGCAGTACTTC.

V usage is TRBV28 and J usage is TRBJ1-1, with 11 bases matching TRBD1. This CDR3 has 15 residues. With 2 bases clipped from V and 4 bases from J, the junction kept 3 bases outside the gene matches. Germline-derived CDR1 and CDR2 are MDHEN and SYDVKM. The CDR3 DNA reads as TGTGCCAGCAGTTTAGGAGGGACAGGGGGCACTGAAGCTTTCTTT. This translates into CASSLGGTGGTEAFF.

The gene calls are TRBV5-4 and TRBJ2-1; 12 positions agree with TRBD2. Germline trimming cut 4 bases from V and 9 bases from J; bases unmatched to any gene: 11. The CDR3 has 16 amino acids. Looked up from germline, CDR1 is SGHNT and CDR2 is YYREEE (reference sequence). CDR3 sequence reads: CASSPTSGRSSGEQFF. The CDR3 DNA reads as TGTGCCAGCAGCCCGACTAGCGGGAGAAGTAGTGGTGAGCAGTTCTTC.